The clone carrying this T cell receptor beta chain was detected ten times or more. Assay used: immunoSEQ multiplex PCR; TCRdb lists only in-frame clones, some missing. Seen here are roughly 100,000 clones, 84% observed once, and the top ten hold about an eighth. The sample originates from a study of blood T cell repertoires in COVID-19. Overall study: Sources were T cells, B-cell-depleted T cells, or PBMCs; the material itself was cDNA or gDNA.

Germline V gene lookup returns CDR1 SEHNR and CDR2 FQNEAQ (reference sequence). The CDR3 contains 15 residues. Trimming shortened V by 5 bases and J by 0 bases, and 10 bases separated the two germline ends. J is TRBJ1-4 and V is TRBV7-9; D not certain. This TCR was recovered from a human donor in a cohort sampled during active or convalescent COVID-19. The specimen sequenced was peripheral blood. The CDR3 DNA follows: TGTGCCAGCAGCCCCAACACCGCAACTAATGAAAAACTGTTTTTT. This encodes CASSPNTATNEKLFF.